These 2 T cell receptor beta chains share one sample of origin, sequenced in a study of OX40 agonist ivuxolimab in advanced cancers. Only in-frame clones appear in the TCRdb table, and some are missing; sequencing was by immunoSEQ multiplex PCR. The profile shows tens of thousands of clones, about nine tenths of them singletons. Sequencing used CD4+ or CD8+ T cells sorted from blood, obtained in a trial of the OX40 agonist ivuxolimab. Source of these receptors: an adult with an advanced solid tumor such as melanoma, head and neck, liver or kidney cancer.

The V call is TRBV11-2, the J call TRBJ2-1; D perhaps matches TRBD2 (6 bases). The CDR3 runs 14 residues. Germline CDR1 SGHAT, CDR2 FQNNGV. V gave up 5 bases and J gave up 3 bases, with 11 bases separating them. CDR3 protein: CASSLPGLYNEQFF. CDR3 DNA sequence: TGTGCCAGCAGCCTGCCGGGACTCTACAATGAGCAGTTCTTC.

CDR3 loop: CASSLAMGSGKASTDTQYF. The CDR3 DNA follows: TGTGCCAGCAGCTTAGCGATGGGTAGCGGGAAAGCTAGCACAGATACGCAGTATTTT. This chain joins TRBV7-2 and TRBJ2-3; the match to TRBD2 covers 8 bases. The CDR3 spans 19 residues. In germline, CDR1 is SGHTA, CDR2 FQGNSA. The ends lost 0 bases at V and 0 bases at J; junction bases unmatched: 11.